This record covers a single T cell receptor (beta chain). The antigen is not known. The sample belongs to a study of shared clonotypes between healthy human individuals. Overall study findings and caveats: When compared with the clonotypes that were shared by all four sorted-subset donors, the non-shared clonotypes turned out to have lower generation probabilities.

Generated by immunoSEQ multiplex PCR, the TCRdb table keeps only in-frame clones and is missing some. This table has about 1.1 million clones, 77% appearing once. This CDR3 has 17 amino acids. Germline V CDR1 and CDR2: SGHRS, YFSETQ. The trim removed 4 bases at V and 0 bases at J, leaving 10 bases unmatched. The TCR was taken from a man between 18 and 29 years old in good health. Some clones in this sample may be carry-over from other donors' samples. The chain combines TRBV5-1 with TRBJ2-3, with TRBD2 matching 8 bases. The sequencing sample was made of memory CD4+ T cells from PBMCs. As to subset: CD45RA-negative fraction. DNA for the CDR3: TGCGCCAGCAGCCTGCGCCTCAGCGGGGGAAGCACAGATACGCAGTATTTT. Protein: CASSLRLSGGSTDTQYF.